This T cell receptor (beta chain) was profiled in a study of blood T cells in healthy people across ages (dated by TCRdb to 2015 to 2017). At the level of the whole study: In model experiments, template switching captured about one uniquely barcoded TCR beta cDNA molecule for every two T cells. Age-related changes in TCR beta repertoire diversity were measured in the study by deep sequencing normalized with unique cDNA molecular identifiers. Four age groups were formed from the donors: young (average 16 years), middle-aged (approximately 42), aged (roughly 58) and long-lived (around 82). To avoid experimental bias, donors of different ages were spread randomly across the sequencing lanes. Two additional independent replicas of 1 million unique cDNA reads from the same blood draw were analyzed for two donors (one aged 18 to 29 and one aged 80 or older). The study at large found these results: Compared with the aged group, the long-lived group had more naive CD4+ T cells, fewer expanded clones and increased TCR diversity, suggesting age selection. Total diversity estimates from one million sequenced T cells were considered lower bounds and underestimates. There was a strong correlation between observed TCR beta diversity and the percentage of naive T cells measured by flow cytometry. As age increased, observed TCR beta diversity per million T cells dropped in a roughly linear way, and a significant reduction was already evident by age 40. Because the CMV infection status of the donors was unknown, age-related changes in expanded clonotypes may potentially have been confounded. Since profiling was done on bulk unsorted PBMCs, naive and antigen-experienced compartments could not be conclusively compared.

To prepare the library, 5' RACE was applied. Instrument on record: Illumina HiSeq 2500. A second PCR of about 6 to 11 cycles was performed with a sample-barcoded 5' primer and a J-beta primer mix. Each TCR beta cDNA molecule received a unique molecular identifier from a template-switch 5' adaptor carrying 12 random nucleotides. Each sample yielded at least 2.5 million CDR3-containing paired-end reads. The Mint cDNA synthesis kit, primed by a TRBC-specific oligonucleotide, was used to synthesize first-strand cDNA from all RNA. After uracil-DNA glycosylase treatment, a first 18-cycle PCR used universal primers M1SS and BC2_uni_R on all cDNA. The paper's processing steps were these. Normalization of each sample was performed by random selection of 1 million high-quality reads, each carrying a distinct molecular identifier. Reads sharing molecular identifiers were discarded rather than binned into consensus sequences. MiTCR, with a Q25 quality threshold and the strictest error-elimination algorithm, was used for CDR3 identification, clonotype clustering and error correction. A nonparametric unseen species model with Euler transformation was used to estimate a lower bound on total TCR beta diversity. TCRdb passed the public sequencing reads through fastp at Q25 and MiXCR, retaining productive beta sequences. Records with the same CDR3 protein are collapsed into one entry carrying the most frequent genes and DNA. The V and J calls come from TCRdb's annotation, not from the publication. For this sample the table gives hundreds of thousands of distinct CDR3 sequences, of which roughly 50% were detected only once. The ten largest account for roughly 30% of the sample.

Comment on this clonotype: The antigen this receptor binds is unknown. No base qualities exist here, and no much larger clone lies one base off it.

V is trimmed back by 1 base and J by 5 bases, and the junction contains 3 bases that no gene match accounts for. Taken from the germline V gene, the CDR1 and CDR2 loops are SGHNT and YENEEA. The CDR3 has 15 amino acids, counting the end cysteine and phenylalanine. CDR3 DNA only is kept here, 45 bases in frame from base 1. The 40 or so donors, aged about 6 to 95 years, were systemically healthy Caucasian individuals from Russia. Ten milliliters of peripheral blood were drawn from each donor into EDTA-treated Vacutainer tubes. Ficoll-Paque density-gradient centrifugation was used to isolate PBMCs, with at least 6 million per sample. Trizol reagent was used to extract total RNA from PBMCs, with at least 6 micrograms per sample. For every donor, flow cytometry on a PBMC aliquot measured the percentage of naive CD45RAhigh/CD27high T cells.

The sequence was collected from a woman aged 60-70 years in good health. Sequences were obtained from blood. Recombination linked TRBV11-3 to TRBJ2-1; a stretch of 9 junction bases matches TRBD1. CDR3 loop: CASSLVGTGNNEQFF. The DNA is TGTGCCAGCAGCTTAGTAGGGACAGGGAACAATGAGCAGTTCTTC.